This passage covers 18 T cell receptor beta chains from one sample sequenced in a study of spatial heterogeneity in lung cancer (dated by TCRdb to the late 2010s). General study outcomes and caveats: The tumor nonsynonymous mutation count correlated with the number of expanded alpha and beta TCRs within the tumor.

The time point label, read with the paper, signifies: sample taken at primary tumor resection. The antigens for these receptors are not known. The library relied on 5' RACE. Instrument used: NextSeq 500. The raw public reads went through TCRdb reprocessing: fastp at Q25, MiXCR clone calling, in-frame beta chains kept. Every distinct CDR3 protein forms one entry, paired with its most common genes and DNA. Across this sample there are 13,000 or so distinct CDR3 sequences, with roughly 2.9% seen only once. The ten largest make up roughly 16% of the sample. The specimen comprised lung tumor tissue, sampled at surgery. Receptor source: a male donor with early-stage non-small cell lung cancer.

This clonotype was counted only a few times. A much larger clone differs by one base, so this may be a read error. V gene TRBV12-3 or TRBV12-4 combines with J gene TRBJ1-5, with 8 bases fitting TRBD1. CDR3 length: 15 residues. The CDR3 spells CASSTDRGRVQPQNF. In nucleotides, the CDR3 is TGTGCCAGCAGTACCGACAGGGGACGAGTTCAGCCCCAGAATTTT.

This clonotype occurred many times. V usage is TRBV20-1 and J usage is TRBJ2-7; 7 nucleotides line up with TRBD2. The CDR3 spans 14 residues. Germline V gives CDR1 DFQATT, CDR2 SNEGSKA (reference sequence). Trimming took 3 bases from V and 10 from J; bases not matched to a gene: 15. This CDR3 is CSAREPGLYSYQYF. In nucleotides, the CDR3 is TGCAGTGCTAGGGAGCCGGGACTATATTCCTACCAGTACTTC.

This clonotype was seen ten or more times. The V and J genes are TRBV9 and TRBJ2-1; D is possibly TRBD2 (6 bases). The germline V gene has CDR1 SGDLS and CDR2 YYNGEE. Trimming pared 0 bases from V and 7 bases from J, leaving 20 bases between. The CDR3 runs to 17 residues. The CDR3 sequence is CASSVAPQTGGGNEQFF. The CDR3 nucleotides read TGTGCCAGCAGCGTAGCCCCACAAACCGGGGGAGGTAATGAGCAGTTCTTC. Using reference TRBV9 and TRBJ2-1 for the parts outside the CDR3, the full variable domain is DSGVTQTPKHLITATGQRVTLRCSPRSGDLSVYWYQQSLDQGLQFLIQYYNGEERAKGNILERFSAQQFPDLHSELNLSSLELGDSALYFCASSVAPQTGGGNEQFFGPGTRLTVL.

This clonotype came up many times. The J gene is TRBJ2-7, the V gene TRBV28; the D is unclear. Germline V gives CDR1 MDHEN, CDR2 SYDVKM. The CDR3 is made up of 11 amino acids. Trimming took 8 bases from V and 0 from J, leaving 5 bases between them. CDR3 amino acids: CASLSSYEQYF. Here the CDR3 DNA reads TGTGCCAGCCTCAGCTCCTACGAGCAGTACTTC. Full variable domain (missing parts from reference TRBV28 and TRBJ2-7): DVKVTQSSRYLVKRTGEKVFLECVQDMDHENMFWYRQDPGLGLRLIYFSYDVKMKEKGDIPEGYSVSREKKERFSLILESASTNQTSMYLCASLSSYEQYFGPGTRLTVT.

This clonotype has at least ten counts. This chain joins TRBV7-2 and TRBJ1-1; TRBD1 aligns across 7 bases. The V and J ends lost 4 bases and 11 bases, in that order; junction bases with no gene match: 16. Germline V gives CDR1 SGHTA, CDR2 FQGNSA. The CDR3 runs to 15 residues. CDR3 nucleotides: TGTGCCAGCAGCTCTGCCACAGGACAGGCCCCGCGGGCTTTCTTT. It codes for CASSSATGQAPRAFF.

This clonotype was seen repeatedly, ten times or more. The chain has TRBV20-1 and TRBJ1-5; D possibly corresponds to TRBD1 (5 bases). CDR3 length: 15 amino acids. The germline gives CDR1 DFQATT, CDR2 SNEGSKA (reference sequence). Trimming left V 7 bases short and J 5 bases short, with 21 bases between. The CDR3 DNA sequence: TGCAGTGTTCCGGGAGGACCAGGGTCCGATCAGCCCCAGCATTTT. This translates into CSVPGGPGSDQPQHF.

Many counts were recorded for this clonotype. DNA of the CDR3: TGTGCCAGCAGCTTAGTGGGCGGCTCTGGAAACACCATATATTTT. Amino acid sequence: CASSLVGGSGNTIYF. This chain links TRBV7-8 with TRBJ1-3; D gene ambiguous. V was clipped by 1 base and J by 0 bases, with 7 bases between them. Germline loops: CDR1 SGHVS, CDR2 FQNEAQ. This CDR3 has 15 residues.

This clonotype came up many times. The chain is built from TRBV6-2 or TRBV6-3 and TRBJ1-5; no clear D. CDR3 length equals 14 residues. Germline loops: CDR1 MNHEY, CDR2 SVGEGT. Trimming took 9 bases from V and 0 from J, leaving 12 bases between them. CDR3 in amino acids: CASAPRYSNQPQHF. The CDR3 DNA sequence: TGTGCCAGTGCCCCGCGGTATAGCAATCAGCCCCAGCATTTT.

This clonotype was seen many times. Here the CDR3 reads CASGEHRGMGRGEQYF. Written as DNA, the CDR3 is TGTGCCAGCGGGGAACACAGGGGGATGGGTCGGGGCGAGCAGTACTTC. This chain links TRBV28 with TRBJ2-7; 8 positions agree with TRBD1. The trim removed 8 bases at V and 6 bases at J, leaving 18 bases unmatched. The CDR3 contains 16 residues. Germline CDR1 reads MDHEN; CDR2 reads SYDVKM.

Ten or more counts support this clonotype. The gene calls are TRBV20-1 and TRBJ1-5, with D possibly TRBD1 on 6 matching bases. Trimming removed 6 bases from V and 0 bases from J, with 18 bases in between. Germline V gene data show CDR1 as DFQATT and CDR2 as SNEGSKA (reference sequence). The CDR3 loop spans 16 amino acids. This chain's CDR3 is CSASGHTAYSNQPQHF. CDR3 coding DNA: TGCAGTGCCTCGGGACACACGGCTTATAGCAATCAGCCCCAGCATTTT.

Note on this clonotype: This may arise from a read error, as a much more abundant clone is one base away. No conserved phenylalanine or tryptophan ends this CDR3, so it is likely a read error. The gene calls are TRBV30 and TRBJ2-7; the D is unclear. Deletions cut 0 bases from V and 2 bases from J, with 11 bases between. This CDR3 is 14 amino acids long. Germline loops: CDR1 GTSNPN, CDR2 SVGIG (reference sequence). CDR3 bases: TGTGCCTGGAGTGTAGGGCAGCCTCCCTACGAGCAGTACCTC. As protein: CAWSVGQPPYEQYL.

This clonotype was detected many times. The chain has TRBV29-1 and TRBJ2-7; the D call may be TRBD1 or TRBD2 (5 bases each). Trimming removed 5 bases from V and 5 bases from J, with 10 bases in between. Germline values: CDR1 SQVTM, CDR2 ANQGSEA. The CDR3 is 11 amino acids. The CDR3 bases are TGCAGCGTTCGGGGCAAAAACGAGCAGTACTTC. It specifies CSVRGKNEQYF.

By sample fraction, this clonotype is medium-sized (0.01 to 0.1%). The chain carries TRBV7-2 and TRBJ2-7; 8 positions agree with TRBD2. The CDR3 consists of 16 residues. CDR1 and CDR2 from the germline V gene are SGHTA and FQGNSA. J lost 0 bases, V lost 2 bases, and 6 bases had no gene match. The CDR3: CASSLTGGGYSYEQYF. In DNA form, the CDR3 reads TGTGCCAGCAGCTTAACGGGCGGGGGGTACTCCTACGAGCAGTACTTC.

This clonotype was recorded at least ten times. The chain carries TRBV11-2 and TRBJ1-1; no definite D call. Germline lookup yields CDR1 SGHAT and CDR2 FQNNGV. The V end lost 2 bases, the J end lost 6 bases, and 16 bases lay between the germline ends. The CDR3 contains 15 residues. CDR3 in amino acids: CASSLWEVMGPEAFF. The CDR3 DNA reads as TGTGCCAGCAGCTTATGGGAGGTTATGGGCCCTGAAGCTTTCTTT.

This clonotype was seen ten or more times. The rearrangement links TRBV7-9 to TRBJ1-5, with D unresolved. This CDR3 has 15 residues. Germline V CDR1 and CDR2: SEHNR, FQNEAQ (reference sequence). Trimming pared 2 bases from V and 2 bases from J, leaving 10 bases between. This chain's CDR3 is CASSLSGTRNQPQHF. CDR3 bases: TGTGCCAGCAGCTTAAGTGGTACTCGCAATCAGCCCCAGCATTTT.

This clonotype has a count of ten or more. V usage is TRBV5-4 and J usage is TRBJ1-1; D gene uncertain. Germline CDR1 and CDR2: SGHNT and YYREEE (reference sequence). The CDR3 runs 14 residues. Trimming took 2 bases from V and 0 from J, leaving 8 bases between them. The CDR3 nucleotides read TGTGCCAGCAGCTTAGGAATCATGAACACTGAAGCTTTCTTT. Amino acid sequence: CASSLGIMNTEAFF.

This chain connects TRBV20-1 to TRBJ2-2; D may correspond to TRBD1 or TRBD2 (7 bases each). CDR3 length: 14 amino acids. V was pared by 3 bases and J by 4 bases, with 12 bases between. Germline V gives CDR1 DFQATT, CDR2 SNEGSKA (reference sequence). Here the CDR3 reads CSASRGGGTGELFF. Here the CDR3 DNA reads TGCAGTGCTAGCAGGGGGGGGGGCACCGGGGAGCTGTTTTTT.

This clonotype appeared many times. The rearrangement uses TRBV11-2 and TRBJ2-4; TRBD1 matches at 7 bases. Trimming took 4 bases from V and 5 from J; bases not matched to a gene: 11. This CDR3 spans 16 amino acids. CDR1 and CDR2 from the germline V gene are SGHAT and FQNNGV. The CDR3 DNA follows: TGTGCCAGCAGCTCCGCTGACAGGGATCCCCAAAACATTCAGTACTTC. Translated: CASSSADRDPQNIQYF.